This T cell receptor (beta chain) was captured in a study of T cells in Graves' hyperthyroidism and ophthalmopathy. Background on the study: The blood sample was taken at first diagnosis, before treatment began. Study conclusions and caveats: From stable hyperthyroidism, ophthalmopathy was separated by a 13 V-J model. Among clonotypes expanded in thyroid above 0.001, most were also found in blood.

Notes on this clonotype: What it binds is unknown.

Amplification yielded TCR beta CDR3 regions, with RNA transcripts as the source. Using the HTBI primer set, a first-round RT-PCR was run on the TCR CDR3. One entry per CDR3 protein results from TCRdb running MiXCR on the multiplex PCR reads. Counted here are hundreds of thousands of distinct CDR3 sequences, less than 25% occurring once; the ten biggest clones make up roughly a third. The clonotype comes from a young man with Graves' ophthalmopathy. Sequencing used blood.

CDR3 sequence reads: CSVWGMNTEAFF. DNA for the CDR3: TGCAGCGTTTGGGGGATGAACACTGAAGCTTTCTTT. The chain recombines TRBV29-1 with TRBJ1-1, with D possibly matching TRBD1 (5 bases). In germline, CDR1 is SQVTM, CDR2 ANQGSEA. Trimming removed 5 bases from V and 0 bases from J, with 7 bases in between. The CDR3 covers 12 residues.